The 8 T cell receptor beta chains listed next were all sequenced from one sample in a study of shared T cell receptors in the human thymus. Clones were read by immunoSEQ multiplex PCR, and TCRdb kept only the in-frame ones, dropping some. Seen here are 700,000 or so clones, approximately 85% observed once, and the top ten hold roughly 0.01%. The sample also formed part of further work on human thymus T cells.

The sample was thymocytes. Every receptor here comes from a girl under two years old with a congenital heart defect.

The rearrangement uses TRBV13 and TRBJ2-2; 8 positions match TRBD2. Losses at the gene ends were 1 base for V and 5 bases for J; bases not matched to a gene: 9. This CDR3 is 17 amino acids long. The V gene's germline CDR1 is PRHDT and CDR2 FYEKMQ (reference sequence). CDR3 nucleotide sequence: TGTGCCAGCAGCTTAGCGGGGGGGCTATTTTGGACCGGGGAGCTGTTTTTT. Amino acids: CASSLAGGLFWTGELFF. Full variable domain (missing parts from reference TRBV13 and TRBJ2-2): AAGVIQSPRHLIKEKRETATLKCYPIPRHDTVYWYQQGPGQDPQFLISFYEKMQSDKGSIPDRFSAQQFSDYHSELNMSSLELGDSALYFCASSLAGGLFWTGELFFGEGSRLTVL.

This chain links TRBV4-1 with TRBJ1-2; D perhaps matches TRBD1 (5 bases). Germline V gives CDR1 MGHRA, CDR2 YSYEKL. This CDR3 is built from 15 residues. V shed 1 base and J shed 6 bases, with 15 bases lying between them. In DNA form, the CDR3 reads TGCGCCAGCAGCCAAGTCAGGGTTATGTCTGATGGCTACACCTTC. This gives the protein CASSQVRVMSDGYTF.

This sequence joins TRBV6-5 and TRBJ2-7, with 8 bases that match TRBD2. The CDR3 runs to 14 residues. Germline CDR1 and CDR2: MNHEY and SVGAGI. The V segment lost 2 bases and the J segment 7 bases; nucleotides outside the gene matches: 7. In nucleotides, the CDR3 is TGTGCCAGCAGTTACCGGGGGGGGGCCAGAGAGCAGTACTTC. As protein: CASSYRGGAREQYF.

This chain joins TRBV7-2 and TRBJ2-7, with 9 positions matching TRBD1. From germline, CDR1 is SGHTA and CDR2 FQGNSA. After removal of 5 bases from V and 5 bases from J, the junction contained 10 bases not matched to a gene. The CDR3 is 15 amino acids. The CDR3 sequence: CASSPIPDRGHEQYF. The CDR3 DNA reads as TGTGCCAGCAGCCCCATCCCGGACAGGGGCCACGAGCAGTACTTC.

This clone was picked up one time. The chain combines TRBV6-1 with TRBJ1-2; D unresolved. Germline CDR1 and CDR2: MNHNS and SASEGT. This CDR3 is 14 amino acids long. V was cut by 7 bases and J by 2 bases, with 14 bases left in between. The CDR3 coding sequence is TGTGCCAGCATTGGTCCTTTGCGGAACTATGGCTACACCTTC. As protein: CASIGPLRNYGYTF.

The J gene is TRBJ2-5, the V gene TRBV18; tentatively, D is TRBD1 (5 bases). The CDR3 has 12 residues. From germline, CDR1 is KGHSH and CDR2 LQKENI. Deletions cut 0 bases from V and 6 bases from J, with 5 bases between. This CDR3 is CASSPPGQTQYF. The CDR3 DNA is TGTGCCAGCTCACCACCGGGGCAGACCCAGTACTTC.

V is TRBV7-3 and J is TRBJ2-6; 8 bases are a match to TRBD1. This CDR3 has 19 amino acids. Germline V gene sequence: CDR1 SGHTA, CDR2 FQGTGA. J gave up 2 bases and V 4 bases, and 13 bases lay outside the gene matches. The CDR3 DNA sequence: TGTGCCAGCAGCTCCCCTCGGACAGGGCGGCGTCCTGGGGCCAACGTCCTGACTTTC. The encoded protein is CASSSPRTGRRPGANVLTF.

J is TRBJ2-1 and V is TRBV5-1, with D unclear. The CDR3 runs to 16 residues. Germline V gene sequence: CDR1 SGHRS, CDR2 YFSETQ. Trimming removed 5 bases at V and 1 base at J, with 16 bases between. This CDR3 reads CASRPSGSPSYNEQFF. DNA of the CDR3: TGCGCCAGCAGGCCATCGGGTTCCCCTTCCTACAATGAGCAGTTCTTC.